These T cell receptor beta chains were read from a single sample in a study of T-cell memory formation after mild COVID-19. Each CDR3 protein gets one entry after TCRdb re-called the 5' RACE reads with MiXCR. The data contain roughly 280,000 distinct CDR3 sequences, 15% to 20% of them singletons. Specimen: PBMCs or a T cell subset sorted from them (not recorded which). Every receptor here comes from a man aged 18 to 35 who had mild COVID-19 (a few samples of this study predate the infection). Cell type and time point are not known. Each CDR3 is given with its conserved first and last residue. A D gene is named only where the DNA matches it firmly. Where a row states a size, it is once, few, many or the class of an expanded clone; other rows omit it.

V: TRBV6-6; size: once; J: TRBJ1-1; D: TRBD1; CDR3: CASSYLGQSNTEAFF; DNA: TGTGCCAGCAGTTACCTGGGACAGTCGAACACTGAAGCTTTCTTT
V: TRBV13; size: few; J: TRBJ1-6; D: TRBD1; CDR3: CASSTNRGSGSPLHF; DNA: TGTGCCAGCAGCACAAACAGGGGGAGCGGTTCACCCCTCCACTTT
V: TRBV7-2; size: NA; J: TRBJ2-3; D: TRBD2; CDR3: CASSPNGAGGTDTQYF; DNA: TGTGCCAGCAGCCCTAACGGGGCGGGGGGCACAGATACGCAGTATTTT
V: TRBV4-3; size: NA; J: TRBJ1-6; D: TRBD1; CDR3: CASSQVRPGQGYNSPLHF; DNA: TGCGCCAGCAGCCAAGTTCGGCCGGGACAGGGGTATAATTCACCCCTCCACTTT
V: TRBV7-2; size: NA; J: TRBJ2-5; D: NA; CDR3: CASSPGFQQETQYF; DNA: TGTGCCAGCAGCCCAGGATTTCAGCAAGAGACCCAGTACTTC
V: TRBV7-9; size: NA; J: TRBJ2-3; D: NA; CDR3: CASSSPDREGDTQYF; DNA: TGTGCCAGCAGCTCTCCGGACAGGGAGGGAGATACGCAGTATTTT
V: TRBV4-1; size: NA; J: TRBJ1-1; D: NA; CDR3: CASSREWGATTEAFF; DNA: TGCGCCAGCAGCCGAGAATGGGGCGCAACCACTGAAGCTTTCTTT
V: TRBV24-1; size: NA; J: TRBJ2-1; D: TRBD2; CDR3: CATSDRGGAYNEQFF; DNA: TGTGCCACCAGTGACCGCGGGGGGGCCTACAATGAGCAGTTCTTC
V: TRBV29-1; size: few; J: TRBJ2-7; D: NA; CDR3: CSVVEGASSYEQYF; DNA: TGCAGCGTTGTGGAGGGGGCAAGCTCCTACGAGCAGTACTTC
V: TRBV7-6; size: many; J: TRBJ2-3; D: NA; CDR3: CASSSPPGADTQYF; DNA: TGTGCCAGCAGCTCCCCCCCAGGGGCAGATACGCAGTATTTT
V: TRBV10-3; size: few; J: TRBJ1-4; D: NA; CDR3: CATREPTDEKLFF; DNA: TGTGCCACCCGAGAGCCGACCGATGAAAAACTGTTTTTT
V: TRBV4-3; size: few; J: TRBJ2-4; D: NA; CDR3: CASSPQGGGSGAKNIQYF; DNA: TGCGCCAGCAGCCCCCAAGGCGGAGGGTCGGGTGCCAAAAACATTCAGTACTTC
V: TRBV9; size: NA; J: TRBJ2-1; D: TRBD2; CDR3: CASSRLTSGGNEQFF; DNA: TGTGCCAGCAGCAGACTTACTAGCGGGGGCAATGAGCAGTTCTTC
V: TRBV20-1; size: NA; J: TRBJ1-2; D: NA; CDR3: CSARENSGYTF; DNA: TGCAGTGCTAGGGAAAACAGTGGCTACACCTTC
V: TRBV5-1; size: NA; J: TRBJ1-2; D: NA; CDR3: CASSLAGEGSYGYTF; DNA: TGCGCCAGCAGCTTGGCCGGGGAAGGAAGCTATGGCTACACCTTC
V: TRBV19; size: few; J: TRBJ1-5; D: NA; CDR3: CASSIRLDQPQHF; DNA: TGTGCCAGTAGTATCCGGCTAGATCAGCCCCAGCATTTT
V: TRBV7-8; size: NA; J: TRBJ1-1; D: NA; CDR3: CASSLVGAPNTEAFF; DNA: TGTGCCAGCAGCTTAGTCGGGGCCCCTAACACTGAAGCTTTCTTT
V: TRBV7-2; size: few; J: TRBJ1-1; D: NA; CDR3: CASSLYGKGDTEAFF; DNA: TGTGCCAGCAGCTTATATGGTAAGGGGGACACTGAAGCTTTCTTT
V: TRBV12-3/TRBV12-4; size: NA; J: TRBJ2-2; D: TRBD2; CDR3: CASSPVGGEGTGELFF; DNA: TGTGCCAGCAGCCCAGTCGGGGGGGAAGGCACCGGGGAGCTGTTTTTT
V: TRBV12-3/TRBV12-4; size: many; J: TRBJ2-1; D: NA; CDR3: CASSQGYNEQFF; DNA: TGTGCCAGCAGCCAGGGCTACAATGAGCAGTTCTTC
V: TRBV2; size: NA; J: TRBJ2-1; D: TRBD2; CDR3: CASSEQGGGVNEQFF; DNA: TGTGCCAGCAGTGAACAGGGCGGGGGGGTCAATGAGCAGTTCTTC
V: TRBV20-1; size: few; J: TRBJ1-4; D: TRBD1; CDR3: CSATPPGQGLAKLFF; DNA: TGCAGTGCTACTCCCCCGGGACAGGGTCTCGCAAAACTGTTTTTT
V: TRBV6-2/TRBV6-3; size: few; J: TRBJ1-1; D: TRBD1; CDR3: CASRLLTGAEAFF; DNA: TGTGCCAGCAGACTACTTACAGGGGCTGAAGCTTTCTTT
V: TRBV12-3/TRBV12-4; size: NA; J: TRBJ1-1; D: TRBD1; CDR3: CASSWGQGTEAFF; DNA: TGTGCCAGCAGCTGGGGACAGGGCACTGAAGCTTTCTTT
V: TRBV5-1; size: many; J: TRBJ2-3; D: NA; CDR3: CASSLEPDTQYF; DNA: TGCGCCAGCAGCTTGGAACCAGATACGCAGTATTTT
V: TRBV12-3/TRBV12-4; size: NA; J: TRBJ2-1; D: NA; CDR3: CASSRGQGLAYNEQFF; DNA: TGTGCCAGCAGCCGTGGGCAGGGATTAGCCTACAATGAGCAGTTCTTC
V: TRBV5-5; size: NA; J: TRBJ1-1; D: NA; CDR3: CASSLRPGPEAFF; DNA: TGTGCCAGCAGCCTTCGTCCGGGGCCCGAAGCTTTCTTT
V: TRBV7-2; size: NA; J: TRBJ2-5; D: NA; CDR3: CASSLGTARQETQYF; DNA: TGTGCCAGCAGCTTAGGGACCGCCAGACAGGAGACCCAGTACTTC
V: TRBV5-1; size: few; J: TRBJ2-3; D: TRBD1; CDR3: CASSVGQVADTQYF; DNA: TGCGCCAGCAGCGTCGGACAGGTAGCAGATACGCAGTATTTT
V: TRBV7-9; size: NA; J: TRBJ2-3; D: NA; CDR3: CASSYRVGDTQYF; DNA: TGTGCCAGCAGCTACAGGGTGGGAGATACGCAGTATTTT
V: TRBV5-1; size: few; J: TRBJ2-3; D: NA; CDR3: CASSISGSTDTQYF; DNA: TGCGCCAGCAGCATTAGCGGAAGCACAGATACGCAGTATTTT
V: TRBV5-6; size: many; J: TRBJ2-7; D: NA; CDR3: CASSPGQDEQYF; DNA: TGTGCCAGCAGCCCCGGTCAGGACGAGCAGTACTTC
V: TRBV4-3; size: few; J: TRBJ2-7; D: NA; CDR3: CASSQDSGSYEQYF; DNA: TGCGCCAGCAGCCAAGATTCTGGCTCCTACGAGCAGTACTTC
V: TRBV5-1; size: many; J: TRBJ2-7; D: NA; CDR3: CASSPRRGGTHEQYF; DNA: TGCGCCAGCAGCCCTCGCCGAGGTGGAACCCACGAGCAGTACTTC
V: TRBV6-6; size: NA; J: TRBJ2-1; D: NA; CDR3: CASSYREDWGNEQFF; DNA: TGTGCCAGCAGTTACCGCGAGGATTGGGGCAATGAGCAGTTCTTC
V: TRBV20-1; size: few; J: TRBJ1-1; D: NA; CDR3: CSARVANTEAFF; DNA: TGCAGTGCTAGGGTAGCGAACACTGAAGCTTTCTTT
V: TRBV7-9; size: NA; J: TRBJ1-2; D: TRBD1; CDR3: CASSRGQGGYGYTF; DNA: TGTGCCAGCAGCCGGGGACAGGGAGGGTATGGCTACACCTTC
V: TRBV9; size: few; J: TRBJ2-1; D: NA; CDR3: CASSLQTARGNEQFF; DNA: TGTGCCAGCAGCCTCCAGACGGCCAGGGGCAATGAGCAGTTCTTC
V: TRBV3-1; size: many; J: TRBJ2-3; D: NA; CDR3: CASSLRGPDTQYF; DNA: TGTGCCAGCAGCCTGAGAGGGCCGGATACGCAGTATTTT
V: TRBV12-3/TRBV12-4; size: NA; J: TRBJ2-2; D: NA; CDR3: CAGGYTTGELFF; DNA: TGTGCCGGGGGTTACACGACCGGGGAGCTGTTTTTT
V: TRBV18; size: NA; J: TRBJ2-3; D: NA; CDR3: CASSLRDTYTDTQYF; DNA: TGTGCCAGCTCCCTTAGGGACACCTACACAGATACGCAGTATTTT
V: TRBV5-1; size: NA; J: TRBJ1-3; D: NA; CDR3: CASRDPRSGNTIYF; DNA: TGCGCCAGCAGGGACCCTCGCTCTGGAAACACCATATATTTT
V: TRBV4-3; size: few; J: TRBJ2-6; D: NA; CDR3: CASSHRISGANVLTF; DNA: TGCGCCAGCAGCCACAGGATCTCTGGGGCCAACGTCCTGACTTTC
V: TRBV4-2; size: few; J: TRBJ2-5; D: NA; CDR3: CASSQSQRGSPWGTQYF; DNA: TGTGCCAGCAGCCAATCCCAGCGAGGGAGTCCCTGGGGGACCCAGTACTTC
V: TRBV6-6; size: few; J: TRBJ1-5; D: TRBD1; CDR3: CASSYGQGSFQPQHF; DNA: TGTGCCAGCAGTTATGGACAGGGGAGCTTTCAGCCCCAGCATTTT
V: TRBV9; size: few; J: TRBJ2-7; D: NA; CDR3: CASSDPNREGEQYF; DNA: TGTGCCAGCAGCGACCCCAACAGGGAAGGCGAGCAGTACTTC
V: TRBV2; size: few; J: TRBJ2-3; D: TRBD2; CDR3: CATSLGSGNGDTQYF; DNA: TGTGCCACCTCTTTAGGTAGCGGGAATGGAGATACGCAGTATTTT
V: TRBV6-2/TRBV6-3; size: NA; J: TRBJ2-7; D: NA; CDR3: CASTMDYEQYF; DNA: TGTGCCAGCACCATGGACTACGAGCAGTACTTC
V: TRBV4-3; size: many; J: TRBJ2-3; D: NA; CDR3: CASSQQGGTDTQYF; DNA: TGCGCCAGCAGCCAGCAGGGTGGCACAGATACGCAGTATTTT
V: TRBV11-2; size: few; J: TRBJ2-5; D: TRBD1; CDR3: CASSWGQAQETQYF; DNA: TGTGCCAGCAGCTGGGGACAGGCCCAGGAGACCCAGTACTTC
V: TRBV11-2; size: many; J: TRBJ2-5; D: NA; CDR3: CASSRGDQETQYF; DNA: TGTGCCAGCAGCCGCGGGGACCAGGAGACCCAGTACTTC
V: TRBV9; size: NA; J: TRBJ1-6; D: NA; CDR3: CASSVGAVLGSPLHF; DNA: TGTGCCAGCAGCGTAGGAGCCGTCCTAGGGTCACCCCTCCACTTT
V: TRBV4-1; size: NA; J: TRBJ1-1; D: TRBD1; CDR3: CASSQGQGAMNTEAFF; DNA: TGCGCCAGCAGCCAAGGACAGGGGGCAATGAACACTGAAGCTTTCTTT
V: TRBV5-6; size: NA; J: TRBJ2-3; D: TRBD2; CDR3: CASSLDGGSSTDTQYF; DNA: TGTGCCAGCAGCTTGGACGGGGGGTCTAGCACAGATACGCAGTATTTT